The 19 T cell receptor beta chains below come from one sample, sequenced in a study of blood T cells in healthy people across ages. Sample-barcoded 5' priming and a J-beta primer mix drove a second PCR of roughly 6 to 12 cycles. TCRdb reprocessed the 5' RACE reads with MiXCR, giving one entry per CDR3 protein. The data contain 700,000 to 800,000 distinct CDR3 sequences, about 42% of them singletons. Sample: blood. Every receptor here comes from a woman aged 55-70 years in good health.

This clonotype appeared a few times. The chain employs TRBV29-1 and TRBJ2-7, with D possibly being TRBD1 (6 bases). In germline, CDR1 is SQVTM, CDR2 ANQGSEA. There are 13 residues in the CDR3. V shed 7 bases and J shed 2 bases, with 15 bases lying between them. CDR3: CSAEGKGAYEQYF. The CDR3 region has the DNA TGCAGCGCCGAGGGCAAGGGGGCCTACGAGCAGTACTTC.

This clonotype was counted a few times. A clone one base away is much larger, so this may be a read error. The chain employs TRBV7-2 and TRBJ2-7, with 8 bases identical to TRBD1. CDR3 length: 14 residues. Germline V gives CDR1 SGHTA, CDR2 FQGNSA. The junction had 7 bases not matched to a gene; V was cut back by 2 bases and J by 7 bases. In nucleotides, the CDR3 is TGTGCCAGCAGCTTAAGACAGGGGAACAATGAGCAGTACTTC. It specifies CASSLRQGNNEQYF.

The V and J genes are TRBV7-9 and TRBJ2-1; weak D call: TRBD2 (7 bases). Per germline, CDR1 SEHNR and CDR2 FQNEAQ (reference sequence). V was trimmed by 5 bases and J by 4 bases, leaving 15 bases between them. The CDR3 spans 15 residues. CDR3 amino acids: CASSAGAQGYNEQFF. As DNA, the CDR3 is TGTGCCAGCAGCGCGGGGGCGCAGGGGTACAATGAGCAGTTCTTC. Looking up the rest from reference TRBV7-9 and TRBJ2-1 gives the full variable domain: DTGVSQNPRHKITKRGQNVTFRCDPISEHNRLYWYRQTLGQGPEFLTYFQNEAQLEKSRLLSDRFSAERPKGSFSTLEIQRTEQGDSAMYLCASSAGAQGYNEQFFGPGTRLTVL.

This clonotype was recorded many times. V is TRBV3-1 and J is TRBJ2-7; the D is unclear. The CDR3 sequence is 12 residues long. Germline V gene sequence: CDR1 LGHDT, CDR2 YNNKEL (reference sequence). The V end lost 1 base, the J end lost 4 bases, and 5 bases lay between the germline ends. CDR3 DNA: TGTGCCAGCAGCCAAGCTGATTACGAGCAGTACTTC. As protein: CASSQADYEQYF.

CDR3 amino acids: CATVGGSPSGANVLTF. The CDR3 region has the DNA TGTGCCACGGTCGGGGGCTCACCCTCTGGGGCCAACGTCCTGACTTTC. J is TRBJ2-6 and V is TRBV7-7; D could derive from TRBD1 or TRBD2 (6 bases each). Trimming took off 10 bases at V and 0 bases at J, with 16 bases between the two ends. The CDR3 has 16 residues. Germline lookup yields CDR1 SSHAT and CDR2 FNYEAQ (reference sequence).

The V call is TRBV20-1, the J call TRBJ1-4; 10 nucleotides line up with TRBD1. CDR1 and CDR2 (germline): DFQATT, SNEGSKA (reference sequence). The CDR3 covers 14 residues. Trimming cost V 6 bases and J 8 bases; bases outside gene matches: 9. The CDR3 bases are TGCAGTGCCATAAGGACAGGGGGAAGAGAAAAACTGTTTTTT. The encoded protein is CSAIRTGGREKLFF.

CDR3 sequence: CASSPRLVAGAYNEQYF. The CDR3, as DNA: TGTGCCAGCAGCCCAAGGCTTGTAGCGGGGGCCTACAATGAGCAGTACTTC. The V gene is TRBV4-2, the J gene TRBJ2-1; 9 bases fit TRBD2. The J call may be in error: the DNA end matches TRBJ2-7 better. The CDR3 loop spans 17 amino acids. CDR1 and CDR2 from the germline V gene are LGHNA and YNFKEQ.

This chain joins TRBV2 and TRBJ2-4, with D perhaps assigned TRBD1 or TRBD2 (6 bases each). The J call may be wrong; the DNA end is better matched by TRBJ2-5. CDR3 length: 13 amino acids. CDR1 is SNHLY and CDR2 is FYNNEI in the germline V gene. CDR3 loop: CARAKGGKETQYF. The CDR3 nucleotides are TGTGCCAGGGCAAAGGGGGGCAAAGAGACCCAGTACTTC.

The chain couples TRBV6-2 or TRBV6-3 to TRBJ2-1, with 9 bases aligning to TRBD2. V shed 4 bases and J 5 bases; nucleotides not matched to a gene: 6. CDR3 size: 15 residues. Germline loops: CDR1 MNHEY, CDR2 SVGEGT. The CDR3 DNA follows: TGTGCCAGCAGTTCTCTAGCGGGACCCGACAATGAGCAGTTCTTC. Its translation: CASSSLAGPDNEQFF.

This chain connects TRBV3-1 to TRBJ1-2; 7 positions agree with TRBD1. J was trimmed by 2 bases and V by 3 bases; bases with no gene match: 12. The CDR3 totals 17 residues. The germline CDR1 and CDR2 sequences are LGHDT and YNNKEL (reference sequence). CDR3 DNA sequence: TGTGCCAGCAGCCAGACCTATGGACAGGAGGCAAACTATGGCTACACCTTC. This sequence encodes CASSQTYGQEANYGYTF. The full variable domain, with the rest looked up from reference TRBV3-1 and TRBJ1-2, is DTAVSQTPKYLVTQMGNDKSIKCEQNLGHDTMYWYKQDSKKFLKIMFSYNNKELIINETVPNRFSPKSPDKAHLNLHINSLELGDSAVYFCASSQTYGQEANYGYTFGSGTRLTVV.

The chain combines TRBV29-1 with TRBJ1-1, with D hard to call. The CDR3 runs to 13 residues. CDR1 is SQVTM and CDR2 is ANQGSEA in the germline V gene. The germline V and J ends were trimmed by 6 bases and 1 base, with 12 bases remaining between them. The CDR3 protein is CSVQSQRNTEAFF. The CDR3 DNA reads TGCAGCGTCCAGTCACAGAGGAACACTGAAGCTTTCTTT.

V usage is TRBV18 and J usage is TRBJ2-3; D is possibly TRBD2 (5 bases). The V end lost 5 bases, the J end lost 3 bases, and 12 bases lay between the germline ends. The germline V gene has CDR1 KGHSH and CDR2 LQKENI. This CDR3 is 14 amino acids long. The CDR3 bases are TGTGCCAGCTCATTACCGGGAACAACAGATACGCAGTATTTT. The encoded protein is CASSLPGTTDTQYF.

The J gene is TRBJ2-7, the V gene TRBV20-1; D is unresolved. The CDR3 sequence is 12 residues long. Germline CDR1 reads DFQATT; CDR2 reads SNEGSKA (reference sequence). V lost 5 bases and J 2 bases, leaving 10 bases between the germline ends. CDR3 region: CSAFKPPYEQYF. CDR3 nucleotide sequence: TGCAGTGCTTTCAAGCCCCCCTACGAGCAGTACTTC.

This clonotype has a handful of counts. The genes are TRBV20-1 and TRBJ1-2; 9 bases match TRBD1. Trimming took 5 bases from V and 5 from J; bases not matched to a gene: 3. Germline lookup yields CDR1 DFQATT and CDR2 SNEGSKA (reference sequence). This CDR3 region has 12 residues. For the CDR3, the DNA is TGCAGTGCTCAGACAGGGGGTTATGGCTACACCTTC. This gives the protein CSAQTGGYGYTF.

The chain uses TRBV13 and TRBJ2-1, with 14 bases fitting TRBD2. Trimming took 4 bases from V and 7 from J; bases not matched to a gene: 18. Germline V gene data show CDR1 as PRHDT and CDR2 as FYEKMQ (reference sequence). The CDR3 covers 20 residues. The CDR3 sequence: CASSWGLTWGLAGVRNEQFF. CDR3 nucleotides: TGTGCCAGCAGCTGGGGGCTAACCTGGGGACTAGCGGGAGTTCGTAATGAGCAGTTCTTC. Full variable domain (rest looked up from reference TRBV13 and TRBJ2-1): AAGVIQSPRHLIKEKRETATLKCYPIPRHDTVYWYQQGPGQDPQFLISFYEKMQSDKGSIPDRFSAQQFSDYHSELNMSSLELGDSALYFCASSWGLTWGLAGVRNEQFFGPGTRLTVL.

This clonotype was picked up a small number of times. This sequence joins TRBV5-1 and TRBJ2-3; D is possibly TRBD2 (6 bases). CDR3 length equals 17 residues. Germline CDR1 is SGHRS and CDR2 is YFSETQ. Trimming stripped 4 bases from V and 2 bases from J, with 20 bases between. For the CDR3, the DNA is TGCGCCAGCAGCCCAAGGCGGAGGGGCGATAACACAGATACGCAGTATTTT. Translated: CASSPRRRGDNTDTQYF.

V usage is TRBV29-1 and J usage is TRBJ2-5, with TRBD1 as a possible D gene (5 bases). CDR3 length equals 13 residues. V lost 5 bases and J lost 3, with 13 bases in between. Germline lookup yields CDR1 SQVTM and CDR2 ANQGSEA. The CDR3 nucleotides read TGCAGCGTTCCCCGCAGGGAAGAAGAGACCCAGTACTTC. Amino acid sequence: CSVPRREEETQYF.

This clonotype was recorded only once. Here the CDR3 reads CASSFDRLKQGEYEKLFF. The DNA for the CDR3 is TGCGCCAGCAGCTTCGACAGACTGAAACAGGGGGAGTATGAAAAACTGTTTTTT. The rearrangement links TRBV5-1 to TRBJ1-4; the match to TRBD1 covers 8 bases. The germline V gene encodes CDR1 SGHRS and CDR2 YFSETQ. There are 18 residues in the CDR3. Trimming took 2 bases from V and 6 from J; bases not matched to a gene: 15.

The genes are TRBV27 and TRBJ1-5, with unresolved D. V lost 3 bases, J lost 3 bases, and 6 bases lay in between. From germline, CDR1 is MNHEY and CDR2 SMNVEV (reference sequence). The CDR3 covers 13 residues. In DNA, the CDR3 is TGTGCCAGCAGTTTTGGGCCCAATCAGCCCCAGCATTTT. It codes for CASSFGPNQPQHF.